The source of this T cell receptor (beta chain) is a study of CD8 T cells in ankylosing spondylitis. This clonotype was recorded a few times. In TCRdb, the 5' RACE reads were re-called with MiXCR into one record per CDR3 protein. The profile shows about 250,000 distinct CDR3 sequences, approximately 8% of them singletons. This sequence originates from a female donor with ankylosing spondylitis or in good health (not recorded which). Material for sequencing was blood, either unsorted or a sorted T cell fraction (not recorded which).

CDR3 coding DNA: TGTGCCAGCAGCCCACCTCACAGGGAGAAACCCTACAATGAGCAGTTCTTC. Translation: CASSPPHREKPYNEQFF. This chain uses TRBV7-9 with TRBJ2-1; D possibly corresponds to TRBD1 (6 bases). This CDR3 is built from 17 residues. The germline CDR1 and CDR2 sequences are SEHNR and FQNEAQ (reference sequence). The germline V and J ends were trimmed by 5 bases and 2 bases, with 19 bases remaining between them.